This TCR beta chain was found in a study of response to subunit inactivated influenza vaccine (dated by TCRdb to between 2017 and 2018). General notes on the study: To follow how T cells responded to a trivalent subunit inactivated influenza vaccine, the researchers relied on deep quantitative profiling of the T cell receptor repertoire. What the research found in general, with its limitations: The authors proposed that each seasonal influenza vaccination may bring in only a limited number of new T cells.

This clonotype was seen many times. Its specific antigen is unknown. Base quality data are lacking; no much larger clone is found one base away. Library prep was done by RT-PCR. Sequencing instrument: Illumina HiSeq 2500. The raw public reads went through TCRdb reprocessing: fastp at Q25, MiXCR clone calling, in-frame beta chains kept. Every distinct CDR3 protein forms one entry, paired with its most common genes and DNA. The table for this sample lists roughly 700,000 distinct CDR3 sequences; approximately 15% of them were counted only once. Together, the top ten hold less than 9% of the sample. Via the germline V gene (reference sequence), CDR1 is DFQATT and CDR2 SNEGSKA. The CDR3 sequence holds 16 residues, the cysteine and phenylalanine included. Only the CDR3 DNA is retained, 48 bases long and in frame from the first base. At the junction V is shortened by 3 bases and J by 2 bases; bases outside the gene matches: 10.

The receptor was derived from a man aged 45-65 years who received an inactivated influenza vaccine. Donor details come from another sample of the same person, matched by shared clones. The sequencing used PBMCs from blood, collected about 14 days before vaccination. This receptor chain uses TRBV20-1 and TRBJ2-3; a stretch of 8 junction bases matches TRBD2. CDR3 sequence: CSASGIGAGDTDTQYF. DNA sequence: TGCAGTGCTAGTGGTATCGGAGCGGGGGACACAGATACGCAGTATTTT.